This T cell receptor beta chain was captured by sequencing in a study of tumor and adjacent non-tumor tissue in lung cancer. Turning to the study itself: There were 11 to 13 adenocarcinoma, a couple of squamous cell carcinoma and 1 small cell lung cancer cases. Study-level points and caveats: Top 100 clones took a larger repertoire share in normal lung.

RNA was extracted from bulk tissue without any cell sorting. Three rounds of nested PCR, following a modified ARM-PCR protocol, produced the TCRbeta library. TCRdb used MiXCR to reprocess the multiplex PCR reads, holding one entry per CDR3 protein. The sample yields roughly 81,000 distinct CDR3 sequences, about 61% seen once. The CDR3 sequence is 16 residues long. Trimming shortened V by 5 bases and J by 7 bases, and 20 bases separated the two germline ends. The germline CDR1 and CDR2 sequences are SGHAT and FQNNGV. This clonotype has more than one count but fewer than ten. Its antigen is still unknown.

The source material was lung tumor tissue. This clonotype was obtained from an older man with non-small cell lung cancer. The rearrangement links TRBV11-2 to TRBJ2-2; a weak D match, TRBD2 (6 bases). The CDR3 is CASSLRGTLFVGELFF. In DNA, the CDR3 is TGTGCCAGCAGCCTACGGGGGACGTTGTTCGTCGGGGAGCTGTTTTTT. Supplemented by reference TRBV11-2 and TRBJ2-2, the full variable domain reads EAGVAQSPRYKIIEKRQSVAFWCNPISGHATLYWYQQILGQGPKLLIQFQNNGVVDDSQLPKDRFSAERLKGVDSTLKIQPAKLEDSAVYLCASSLRGTLFVGELFFGEGSRLTVL.